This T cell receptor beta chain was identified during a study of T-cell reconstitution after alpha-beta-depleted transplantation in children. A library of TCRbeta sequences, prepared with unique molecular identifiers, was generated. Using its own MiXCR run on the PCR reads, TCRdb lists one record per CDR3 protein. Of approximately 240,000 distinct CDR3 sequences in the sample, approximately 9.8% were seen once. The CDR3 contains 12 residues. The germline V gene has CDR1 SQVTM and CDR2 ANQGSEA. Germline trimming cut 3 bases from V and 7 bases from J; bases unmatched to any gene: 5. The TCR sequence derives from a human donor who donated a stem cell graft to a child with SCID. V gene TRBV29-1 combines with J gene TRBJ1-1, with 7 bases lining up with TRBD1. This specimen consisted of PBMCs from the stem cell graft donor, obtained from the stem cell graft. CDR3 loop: CSVDRQGYEAFF. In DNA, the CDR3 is TGCAGCGTTGACAGACAGGGCTATGAAGCTTTCTTT.